This section outlines one TCR beta chain sequence together with its context. The antigen is unknown. This record comes from a study of cytomegalovirus exposure and HLA in healthy donors. Study overall: Earlier, 150 million to 200 million T cells were analyzed, and some 120 million unique TCR beta sequences were found among them.

Germline V gene lookup returns CDR1 SEHNR and CDR2 FQNEAQ (reference sequence). The CDR3 runs to 15 residues. V was trimmed by 5 bases and J by 1 base, leaving 11 bases between them. Study-wide results and limits: A later analysis showed HLA-associated TCR beta chains outstripping equally common others in clonal expansion. The number of N-insertions in an Asian-associated ancestry cluster was reportedly below the 666-donor mean in a later analysis. HLA alleles were associated with 15,000 to 20,000 TCR beta sequences in a later analysis at 0.05 false discovery rate.

The primer mix had 60 Vbeta and 13 Jbeta primers. The method was immunoSEQ multiplex PCR; TCRdb's version includes in-frame clones alone and lacks a portion of them. The data contain around 70,000 clones, 78% of them singletons. The TCR originated in a woman aged 35 to 49 in good health and CMV-seropositive. The chain uses TRBV7-9 and TRBJ2-2; D may be TRBD1 (5 bases). What was sequenced was PBMCs. The CDR3 reads CASSLRQMNTGELFF. For the CDR3, the DNA is TGTGCCAGCAGCCTCCGACAGATGAACACCGGGGAGCTGTTTTTT.